This T cell receptor (beta chain) originates from a study of blood T cells in healthy people across ages. Germline-derived CDR1 and CDR2 are LGHDT and YNNKEL (reference sequence). Deletions cut 2 bases from V and 10 bases from J, with 9 bases between. The CDR3 sequence is 12 residues long. This clonotype was found a few times. Its antigen is not identified. Study-level findings and limits: Unknown CMV status may confound age-related changes in expanded clones.

It was with a sample-barcoded 5' primer and a J-beta primer mix that a second PCR of about 6 to 12 cycles was run. TCRdb used MiXCR to reprocess the 5' RACE reads, holding one entry per CDR3 protein. The table lists more than 650,000 distinct CDR3 sequences, about a quarter of them singletons. These records were also assigned to another study, of T cells of mothers and their children. That work adds: Donation came from three healthy Caucasian mothers together with their six children.

Sequenced sample: blood. This TCR came from a boy aged 5 to 17 in good health. The chain has TRBV3-1 and TRBJ2-1, with D possibly TRBD1 on 5 matching bases. CDR3 loop: CASSQRDREQFF. The CDR3 region has the DNA TGTGCCAGCAGCCAACGTGACAGAGAGCAGTTCTTC.